This T cell receptor beta chain was documented in a study of T cells in women clearing cervical HPV infection. Background on the study: No precancer developed; the control's incident HPV16 infection cleared within 12 months.

The method was immunoSEQ multiplex PCR; TCRdb's version includes in-frame clones alone and lacks a portion of them. This sample's table has tens of thousands of clones. Trimming took off 8 bases at V and 9 bases at J, with 19 bases between the two ends. The CDR3 is 14 amino acids. Germline V gene lookup returns CDR1 SGHNT and CDR2 YENEEA. About this clone itself: The read falls 3 residues short of the CDR3 end, and the missing part is taken from the germline J gene.

This receptor was identified in a woman aged 18 to 69 with a cervical HPV16 infection that either progressed to CIN3+ or cleared (not recorded which). The genes are TRBV11-3 and TRBJ2-2; D is perhaps TRBD1 (6 bases). Sequenced input: blood buffy coat. The CDR3 bases that were read are TGTGCCAGCTCTGCAGGGGCCTCGTCCCGGGAG. This codes for CASSAGASSRE. The complete CDR3 protein is CASSAGASSRELFF.